This entry lists 5 T cell receptor beta chains sequenced from one sample in a study of identical twins. Each CDR3 protein gets one entry after TCRdb re-called the 5' RACE reads with MiXCR. The table has approximately 530,000 distinct CDR3 sequences, about 22% seen once. These data also formed part of another study, on yellow fever vaccine responses in identical twins.

Sequenced input: CD4+ T cells sorted from blood. The source of these receptors is a woman between 18 and 30 years old in good health.

This clonotype has more than one count but fewer than ten. V is TRBV5-1 and J is TRBJ2-2, with D possibly matching TRBD1 (6 bases). The germline gives CDR1 SGHRS, CDR2 YFSETQ. Between the trimmed V and J ends, which lost 2 bases and 6 bases, there was a span of 8 bases. The CDR3 length is 13 residues. The CDR3 spells CASSFGQPGELFF. The CDR3 DNA sequence: TGCGCCAGCAGCTTTGGACAGCCCGGGGAGCTGTTTTTT.

The chain links TRBV20-1 to TRBJ2-3; no definite D call. Germline-derived CDR1 and CDR2 are DFQATT and SNEGSKA (reference sequence). V was clipped by 3 bases and J by 1 base, with 5 bases between them. The CDR3 length is 12 residues. The CDR3 coding sequence is TGCAGTGCTAGGCCCGGCACAGATACGCAGTATTTT. This encodes CSARPGTDTQYF.

The chain recombines TRBV10-3 with TRBJ2-1, with 10 bases matching TRBD2. Germline assignment: CDR1 ENHRY and CDR2 SYGVKD. CDR3 size: 14 residues. After removal of 11 bases from V and 2 bases from J, the junction contained 6 bases not matched to a gene. The CDR3 region is CASSGTSAYNEQFF. The CDR3 DNA reads as TGTGCCTCCAGCGGGACTAGCGCCTACAATGAGCAGTTCTTC.

The chain has TRBV2 and TRBJ2-3; TRBD2 matches at 7 bases. The CDR3 length is 15 residues. Germline trimming cut 7 bases from V and 4 bases from J; bases unmatched to any gene: 11. Germline loops: CDR1 SNHLY, CDR2 FYNNEI. CDR3 in DNA: TGTGCCAGCAAGGGAGGCGGGAGCGGGGCAGATACGCAGTATTTT. This codes for CASKGGGSGADTQYF. Variable domain in full (rest from reference TRBV2 and TRBJ2-3): EPEVTQTPSHQVTQMGQEVILRCVPISNHLYFYWYRQILGQKVEFLVSFYNNEISEKSEIFDDQFSVERPDGSNFTLKIRSTKLEDSAMYFCASKGGGSGADTQYFGPGTRLTVL.

The rearrangement links TRBV18 to TRBJ2-7; D possibly corresponds to TRBD1 (5 bases). Germline V CDR1 and CDR2: KGHSH, LQKENI. The germline V and J ends were trimmed by 6 bases and 6 bases, with 12 bases remaining between them. The CDR3 is 12 residues long. For the CDR3, the DNA is TGTGCCAGCTCGACAGAGACGGGCGAGCAGTACGTC. Translating it yields CASSTETGEQYV.